These 9 T cell receptor beta chains were sequenced from one sample in a study of blood T cell repertoires in COVID-19. The data were produced by immunoSEQ multiplex PCR, yet TCRdb's version contains in-frame clones alone and is incomplete. The sample consists of about 430,000 clones, about 88% of them appearing once. The sequenced sample consisted of PBMCs or T cells enriched from blood (not recorded which). Receptor source: a woman aged 18 to 35 who had been exposed to COVID-19.

This sequence joins TRBV6-5 and TRBJ2-3, with a weak D call TRBD1 (5 bases). This CDR3 spans 14 amino acids. Germline CDR1 is MNHEY and CDR2 is SVGAGI. V was clipped by 2 bases and J by 5 bases, with 11 bases between them. The CDR3 region has the DNA TGTGCCAGCAGTTACGGCAGGGTGTTAGATACGCAGTATTTT. Encoded protein: CASSYGRVLDTQYF.

This chain joins TRBV6-1 and TRBJ2-1, with a tentative D call TRBD2 (6 bases). V was cut by 0 bases and J by 8 bases, with 17 bases left in between. The CDR3 covers 16 residues. CDR1 is MNHNS and CDR2 is SASEGT in the germline V gene. CDR3 nucleotide sequence: TGTGCCAGCAGTGAAGCCCCGGGAGAGGGGATCTATGAGCAGTTCTTC. This encodes CASSEAPGEGIYEQFF.

The rearrangement links TRBV2 to TRBJ1-5; 10 bases align to TRBD1. Germline V gives CDR1 SNHLY, CDR2 FYNNEI. The V and J ends lost 6 bases and 3 bases, in that order; junction bases with no gene match: 8. The CDR3 length is 16 residues. CDR3 protein: CASSARDRGLNQPQHF. The DNA of the CDR3 is TGTGCCAGCAGCGCCCGGGACAGGGGACTCAATCAGCCCCAGCATTTT.

This chain links TRBV28 with TRBJ2-7; 9 bases fit TRBD1. V was clipped by 5 bases and J by 5 bases; unmatched bases: 7. Germline CDR1 MDHEN, CDR2 SYDVKM. CDR3 size: 14 residues. The CDR3 nucleotides read TGTGCCAGCAGTCCTGGGACAGGGCGCCACGAGCAGTACTTC. This encodes CASSPGTGRHEQYF.

This chain links TRBV30 with TRBJ1-1; D may be TRBD1 (6 bases). V was cut by 3 bases and J by 0 bases, with 8 bases left in between. From germline, CDR1 is GTSNPN and CDR2 SVGIG (reference sequence). The CDR3 is 13 residues long. The CDR3 protein is CAWRRGLNTEAFF. Written as DNA, the CDR3 is TGTGCCTGGAGGCGGGGGCTGAACACTGAAGCTTTCTTT. Filled out from reference TRBV30 and TRBJ1-1, the complete variable domain reads SQTIHQWPATLVQPVGSPLSLECTVEGTSNPNLYWYRQAAGRGLQLLFYSVGIGQISSEVPQNLSASRPQDRQFILSSKKLLLSDSGFYLCAWRRGLNTEAFFGQGTRLTVV.

V is TRBV29-1 and J is TRBJ1-1; no reliable D call. V was cut by 4 bases and J by 3 bases, with 9 bases left in between. Germline CDR1 reads SQVTM; CDR2 reads ANQGSEA. The CDR3 runs to 12 residues. CDR3: CSVVDNDTEAFF. The CDR3 nucleotides read TGCAGCGTTGTCGACAACGACACTGAAGCTTTCTTT.

The CDR3: CASSGNPRGQGARGYTF. The CDR3 bases are TGTGCCAGCAGTGGAAATCCCCGGGGACAGGGGGCACGGGGCTACACCTTC. The chain employs TRBV2 and TRBJ1-2, with TRBD1 matching 12 bases. V lost 4 bases, J lost 8 bases, and 14 bases stayed unmatched. CDR1 is SNHLY and CDR2 is FYNNEI in the germline V gene. CDR3 length equals 17 residues. The full variable domain, in which reference TRBV2 and TRBJ1-2 provide the parts outside the CDR3, is EPEVTQTPSHQVTQMGQEVILRCVPISNHLYFYWYRQILGQKVEFLVSFYNNEISEKSEIFDDQFSVERPDGSNFTLKIRSTKLEDSAMYFCASSGNPRGQGARGYTFGSGTRLTVV.

The J gene is TRBJ1-2, the V gene TRBV18, with 10 bases lining up with TRBD1. Germline CDR1 is KGHSH and CDR2 is LQKENI. V lost 1 base, J lost 1 base, and 3 bases stayed unmatched. The CDR3 has 16 amino acids. Written as DNA, the CDR3 is TGTGCCAGCTCACCACTCCGGGACAGGGGTAACTATGGCTACACCTTC. Amino acid sequence: CASSPLRDRGNYGYTF. The full variable domain, with the rest looked up from reference TRBV18 and TRBJ1-2, is NAGVMQNPRHLVRRRGQEARLRCSPMKGHSHVYWYRQLPEEGLKFMVYLQKENIIDESGMPKERFSAEFPKEGPSILRIQQVVRGDSAAYFCASSPLRDRGNYGYTFGSGTRLTVV.

V and J are TRBV19 and TRBJ2-3; D is perhaps TRBD2 (5 bases). The CDR3 is 13 amino acids. The germline V and J ends were trimmed by 7 bases and 6 bases, with 14 bases remaining between them. Germline V gene sequence: CDR1 LNHDA, CDR2 SQIVND (reference sequence). CDR3 coding DNA: TGTGCCAGTAACGAGCGGTCGACCGATACGCAGTATTTT. It translates to CASNERSTDTQYF.